These T cell receptor beta chains were read from a single sample in a study of T cell responses to AZD1222 COVID-19 vaccine. Method: immunoSEQ multiplex PCR; TCRdb's copy keeps in-frame clones and lacks some. The top ten clones hold roughly 5% of a sample with about 130,000 clones, 93% of them seen once. This sample comprised peripheral blood, obtained on day 0 of AZD1222 vaccination. Receptor source: an adult in good health. Both conserved end residues are part of each CDR3. A D gene is named only where the DNA matches it firmly.

TRBV10-3,-,CAISLLRDYGYTF
TRBV5-1,-,CASSLAGTDNEQFF
TRBV5-4,TRBD2,CASSLAGGFETQYF
TRBV6-5,-,CASSYGRDQETQYF
TRBV4-1,-,CASSPGEGEGYGYTF
TRBV19,-,CASSIGGLRTQHF
TRBV6-1,-,CASSEASNGGDTGELFF
TRBV28,-,CASSPASGYSNQPQHF
TRBV30,TRBD2,CAWNLLGGQEETQYF
TRBV27,TRBD1,CASSFWDRGRSPLHF
TRBV28,-,CASSLPGGSLPDTQYF